Detailed here is one T cell receptor beta chain. This clone's antigen is unknown. Base qualities are not at hand, and no much larger clone is one base apart. This sample is part of a study of T cells in Graves' hyperthyroidism and ophthalmopathy (dated by TCRdb to between 2018 and 2021). Looking at the study overall: Peripheral blood was sampled at the time of initial diagnosis, prior to any treatment. To identify distinguishing TCR V-J signatures, a discovery cohort of 95 to 100 patients was used, comprising 43 with Graves' ophthalmopathy and around 57 with stable Graves' hyperthyroidism. Prospective prediction of ophthalmopathy was tested in an independent validation cohort of some 20 hyperthyroidism patients and some 17 patients who later progressed to ophthalmopathy. The approximately 90 discovery patients were randomly split 7:3 into training and test sets. In roughly six Graves' hyperthyroidism patients, the study also compared T-cell repertoires from thyroid tissue with T-cell repertoires from blood. After blood sampling, hyperthyroidism patients were treated with methimazole at a starting dose of 30 mg daily, and ophthalmopathy patients were treated with high-dose intravenous methylprednisolone. According to the paper, TCR Vbeta CDR3 sequencing was carried out on approximately 140 peripheral blood samples, which came from approximately 41 ophthalmopathy, under 80 hyperthyroidism and roughly 17 progressor patients. General conclusions and limits of the study: In validation, the model predicted progression to ophthalmopathy with approximately 70% sensitivity and about 73% specificity, a median of 6.5 months before onset. In cross-validation, a model built on a 13 V-J signature told ophthalmopathy apart from stable hyperthyroidism with roughly 87% sensitivity and approximately 81% specificity, and in testing the same model reached 80%/75%. Most expanded thyroid clonotypes (frequency above 0.001) were also detected in blood, a finding suggesting that blood repertoires may reflect thyroid immune responses. No statistical method was used to fix the sample size in advance, and group allocation was not hidden from the investigators.

Ophthalmopathy patients had moderately to severely active disease, with a Clinical Activity Score of 3 or more, a NOSPECS grade of 4 or more, and a disease duration of less than 3 months. Exclusion was applied to patients with uncontrolled infections, other autoimmune diseases, pregnancy or lactation. Clinical symptoms, serum thyroxine and TRAb, thyroid ultrasound, and orbital computed tomography formed the basis for the diagnoses. Ficoll-Paque density gradient centrifugation was used to isolate PBMCs from around 10 ml of fresh peripheral blood. Total RNA was extracted using Trizol reagent, and RNA quality was assessed on an Agilent 2100 Bioanalyzer. The TCR beta CDR3 regions were amplified from RNA transcripts. A first-round RT-PCR of the TCR CDR3 used the HTBI primer set with the Qiagen OneStep RT-PCR kit. The libraries were constructed in a second round of multiplex PCR and then size-selected and purified. Paired-end sequencing of the libraries was performed with 100 bp reads on an Illumina HiSeq2000. Per the authors' processing: SOAPnuke was used to process the raw data, removing reads that contained adapters or uncalled bases, had a mean Phred below 15, or lacked an exact match to the constant primer or identifier. COPE v1.2.5 was used to merge the high-quality paired reads, and each unique nucleotide sequence was defined as a clonotype. Clonotypes were aligned to IMGT TRBV, TRBD and TRBJ reference segments using MiTCR v1.1. The analysis included only V-J combinations with a frequency above 0.0001, which together covered around 99% of the repertoires. A TCS score was defined as the ratio of F50 (clonal expansion) to E x V (chaos), with BLOSUM62-based TCRdist applied between CDR3 peptides within each V-J. Welch's t-statistics and random forest reduced 500 to 650 V-J features to about 12, which were used in a naive Bayes classifier (R e1071). TCRdb's own reprocessing of the public reads used fastp at Q25 and MiXCR and kept productive beta chains. Entries are consolidated by CDR3 protein sequence, retaining the most common genes and DNA. The V and J calls and clone size are TCRdb's, not the authors'. The table for this sample lists approximately 490,000 distinct CDR3 sequences; roughly 22% of them were counted only once. 45% to 55% of the sample rests with the top ten.

The material sequenced was blood. The origin of this receptor is a woman in her sixties or seventies with Graves' ophthalmopathy.

The encoded CDR3 is CAISAGTANYGYTF. At the DNA level, the sequence is TGTGCCATCAGTGCAGGGACAGCTAACTATGGCTACACCTTC. The sequence is built from TRBV10-3 and TRBJ1-2; 7 central bases correspond to TRBD1. Taken from cysteine to phenylalanine, the CDR3 has 14 residues. Only CDR3 DNA remains: 42 bases, in frame from the first base. From the germline V gene, CDR1 is ENHRY and CDR2 is SYGVKD. The germline V and J ends show losses of 4 bases and 0 bases respectively, and no gene match explains 2 bases of the junction.